This T cell receptor beta chain was sequenced for a study of blood T cells in healthy people across ages. Study-level points and caveats: Diversity figures derived from one million T cells were judged to underestimate the true value.

The authors ran a second PCR of roughly 6 to 11 cycles using a sample-barcoded 5' primer and a J-beta primer mix. TCRdb recomputed calls from the 5' RACE reads with MiXCR, one row per CDR3 protein. The table records about 930,000 distinct CDR3 sequences, 29% of them present only once. As regards this clonotype: The target antigen is unknown.

This CDR3 has 13 residues. V was shortened by 3 bases and J by 5 bases, with 13 bases between the two germline ends. Germline lookup yields CDR1 SQVTM and CDR2 ANQGSEA. These data were also filed under a second study, of T cells of mothers and their children.

This clonotype originated in a woman aged 35 to 49 in good health. Sequencing was carried out using blood. The chain is built from TRBV29-1 and TRBJ2-5; either TRBD1 or TRBD2 may fit D (7 bases each). DNA of the CDR3: TGCAGCGTTGAGACAGGGACTAAGGAGACCCAGTACTTC. Translation gives CSVETGTKETQYF. The full variable domain, completed using reference TRBV29-1 and TRBJ2-5, is SAVISQKPSRDICQRGTSLTIQCQVDSQVTMMFWYRQQPGQSLTLIATANQGSEATYESGFVIDKFPISRPNLTFSTLTVSNMSPEDSSIYLCSVETGTKETQYFGPGTRLLVL.